This TCR beta chain was profiled in a study of PD-1 blockade in classical Hodgkin lymphoma. Study information: With a 2-week interval, patients received intravenous nivolumab at 3 mg/kg.

V lost 1 base and J lost 5, with 9 bases in between. CDR1 is SGHAT, CDR2 FQNNGV, per germline. This CDR3 has 14 amino acids. Patients all relapsed after autologous stem cell transplantation, and there was variation in brentuximab vedotin exposure. General observations from the study: Patients newly diagnosed and complete responders had comparable baseline diversity. The repertoire differences lack a defined cause, possibly disease activity or prior therapy. Newly diagnosed patients reportedly trailed healthy donors in baseline TCR diversity.

Sequenced by immunoSEQ multiplex PCR; TCRdb stores in-frame clones only, minus some. The table includes over 45,000 clones, around 73% detected once. The sample holds a few counts of this clone. The antigen remains undetermined. This sample also contains other DNA sequences that code for the same CDR3. This chain links TRBV11-2 with TRBJ1-3; D remains ambiguous. The sequencing used peripheral blood mononuclear cells (PBMCs), collected before the second cycle of nivolumab. The receptor's source is a human donor with classical Hodgkin lymphoma. DNA for the CDR3: TGTGCCAGCAGCTTAGGAAACACCCGAAACACCATATATTTT. It specifies CASSLGNTRNTIYF.